This section outlines one T cell receptor (beta chain) sequence together with its context. The sample is drawn from a study of blood T cell repertoires in COVID-19. Study at large: Samples of COVID-19 (acute and convalescent) were obtained from the United States, Italy and Spain. PBMCs, B-cell-depleted T cells, or T cells were the source of the cDNA or gDNA that made up the material.

Authors' methods: Nucleated cell number was recorded as an estimate derived from reference gene primer amplification. Some clones are missing from TCRdb's copy, which holds only in-frame ones; the method was immunoSEQ multiplex PCR. V, J and clone size are those of that table, while D and trimming were read from the DNA. Of some 310,000 clones in the sample, around 86% were seen once. The sequence derives from a middle-aged man with active or convalescent COVID-19. The sample was peripheral blood.

In DNA, the CDR3 is TGTGCCAGCAGACTAACAGGGGAAGGTGGCTACACCTTC. Its protein product is CASRLTGEGGYTF. The V gene is TRBV7-2, the J gene TRBJ1-2; TRBD1 agrees at 7 bases. Germline CDR1 is SGHTA and CDR2 is FQGNSA. The CDR3 consists of 13 residues. The V segment lost 6 bases and the J segment 7 bases; nucleotides outside the gene matches: 8.